This TCR beta chain emerged from a study of shared clonotypes between healthy human individuals. Terminally differentiated effector memory CD45RA+ cells were excluded from the naive CD8 cells, which were CD45RO-negative and positively selected for CCR7. Some clones are missing from TCRdb's copy, which holds only in-frame ones; the method was immunoSEQ multiplex PCR. Of over 2,000,000 clones in the sample, over 85% were seen once. This CDR3 comprises 13 residues. The germline CDR1 and CDR2 sequences are LNHDA and SQIVND (reference sequence). Trimming took off 2 bases at V and 8 bases at J, with 12 bases between the two ends.

The sequencing input was naive CD8+ T cells from PBMCs. The genes are TRBV19 and TRBJ1-1; D is perhaps TRBD1 (5 bases). The receptor was isolated from a man between 18 and 29 years old in good health. Some clones in this sample may be carry-over from other donors' samples. For the CDR3, the DNA is TGTGCCAGTAGTATATTGGACACTCCCGAAGCTTTCTTT. This translates into CASSILDTPEAFF. The full variable domain, with the rest looked up from reference TRBV19 and TRBJ1-1, is DGGITQSPKYLFRKEGQNVTLSCEQNLNHDAMYWYRQDPGQGLRLIYYSQIVNDFQKGDIAEGYSVSREKKESFPLTVTSAQKNPTAFYLCASSILDTPEAFFGQGTRLTVV.